This record concerns one T cell receptor (beta chain) sequence. This entry comes from a study of blood T cell repertoires in COVID-19. Study context: Samples of COVID-19 (acute and convalescent) were obtained from the United States, Italy and Spain. PBMCs, B-cell-depleted T cells, or T cells were the source of the cDNA or gDNA that made up the material.

This CDR3 is 16 amino acids long. Germline lookup yields CDR1 SNHLY and CDR2 FYNNEI. The V and J ends lost 8 bases and 8 bases respectively, with 24 bases between them. Per the original data handling: Reference gene primer amplification gave nucleated cell count estimates. TCRdb's copy holds only in-frame clones and misses some; the assay was immunoSEQ multiplex PCR. The DNA gave D and trimming, while V, J and clone size come from that table. The data show 150,000 to 180,000 clones, more than 75% seen once. The clonotype originates from a woman aged 60-75 years with COVID-19, enrolled during active disease. The sequencing sample was made of peripheral blood. The genes are TRBV2 and TRBJ1-4, with D maybe TRBD1 (5 bases). The CDR3 spells CASAYGAGSVGEKLFF. In DNA form, the CDR3 reads TGTGCCAGCGCCTACGGGGCGGGGTCCGTAGGGGAAAAACTGTTTTTT.